This T cell receptor beta chain came from a study of blood T cell repertoires in COVID-19. This clone was observed once. Sequencing used immunoSEQ multiplex PCR; TCRdb keeps in-frame clones, though not all of them. The data hold about 260,000 clones, with approximately 90% observed a single time. Sequencing used PBMCs or T cells enriched from blood (not recorded which). The receptor was derived from a woman in her twenties or thirties with acute COVID-19.

In DNA, the CDR3 is TGTGCCAGCAGCTTAGGAACCCCCCGGGACAATCAGCCCCAGCATTTT. It specifies CASSLGTPRDNQPQHF. The chain uses TRBV7-2 and TRBJ1-5; no clear D. Germline V gene sequence: CDR1 SGHTA, CDR2 FQGNSA. V gave up 1 base and J gave up 3 bases, with 13 bases separating them. This CDR3 contains 16 residues.